This T cell receptor (beta chain) appears in the sequencing data of a study of blood T cell repertoires in COVID-19. Study at large: Acute and convalescent COVID-19 specimens originated in the United States, Italy and Spain. PBMCs, B-cell-depleted T cells, or T cells provided the cDNA or gDNA that made up the material.

This CDR3 is 15 amino acids long. Germline V lookup: CDR1 SGHDT, CDR2 YYEEEE. Trimming cost V 1 base and J 7 bases; bases outside gene matches: 8. Per the authors' pipeline: Estimation of nucleated cell counts relied on the amplification of reference gene primers. Only in-frame clones appear in the TCRdb table, and some are missing; sequencing was by immunoSEQ multiplex PCR. V and J calls and clone size are those listed in that table; D and trimming were worked out from the DNA. The sample carries some 170,000 clones, approximately 79% recorded once. This chain connects TRBV5-6 to TRBJ2-7; 10 bases match TRBD2. The sequence was collected from a woman older than 75 with acute or convalescent COVID-19. Sequencing used peripheral blood. Written as DNA, the CDR3 is TGTGCCAGCAGCTTGATTAGCGGGAGGTACCTGGAGCAGTACTTC. Protein product: CASSLISGRYLEQYF.